The rows below give T cell receptor beta chains drawn from one sample of a study of sequential checkpoint blockade in melanoma. Clones were sequenced by immunoSEQ multiplex PCR, and TCRdb holds only the in-frame ones, with some missing. The profile shows approximately 23,000 clones, 75% to 90% of them singletons. The sequences come from CD8+ T cells sorted from blood (inferred from file names), collected from a patient given nivolumab and ipilimumab in sequence. The receptors here all came from a human donor with melanoma. The CDR3 runs from the conserved cysteine through the conserved F or W. A D gene is named only where the DNA matches it firmly. The size entry is marked missing in some rows and otherwise reads once, few, many or a size class.

d_call	v_call	clone_size	j_call	cdr3_aa	cdr3_nt
TRBD1	TRBV27	-	TRBJ2-2	CASTKDRGTGELFF	TGTGCCAGCACCAAAGACAGGGGCACCGGGGAGCTGTTTTTT
-	TRBV10-2	-	TRBJ1-1	CASRGGIAEAFF	TGCGCCAGCCGGGGGGGGATTGCTGAAGCTTTCTTT
-	TRBV28	-	TRBJ2-2	CASSQRGQGAYYTGELFF	TGTGCCAGCAGTCAAAGGGGCCAGGGCGCTTATTACACCGGGGAGCTGTTTTTT
-	TRBV30	-	TRBJ1-6	CAWSSEANSPLHF	TGTGCCTGGAGTTCAGAGGCTAATTCACCCCTCCACTTT
-	TRBV27	-	TRBJ1-2	CASSSEPSAYYGYTF	TGTGCCAGCAGTTCGGAACCCTCAGCGTACTATGGCTACACCTTC
TRBD2	TRBV5-1	few	TRBJ2-1	CASSLAAGGPYNEQFF	TGCGCCAGCAGCTTGGCCGCGGGGGGGCCGTACAATGAGCAGTTCTTC
-	TRBV11-2	-	TRBJ1-4	CASTRTGQGRREKLFF	TGTGCCAGCACCCGAACAGGGCAGGGGCGGCGTGAAAAACTGTTTTTT
-	TRBV6-6	-	TRBJ2-4	CASSGADNHYIQYF	TGTGCCAGCAGTGGGGCGGATAATCACTACATTCAGTACTTC
TRBD2	TRBV27	once	TRBJ2-3	CASSPGTSGGKGEYF	TGTGCCAGCAGTCCCGGGACTAGCGGGGGAAAGGGGGAGTATTTT
TRBD2	TRBV4-1	-	TRBJ2-1	CASSAPGGLYEQFF	TGCGCCAGCAGTGCTCCGGGGGGGCTCTATGAGCAGTTCTTC
TRBD1	TRBV5-1	-	TRBJ1-2	CASSLGTGGSGYTF	TGCGCCAGCAGCTTGGGGACAGGGGGCTCTGGCTACACCTTC
-	TRBV27	once	TRBJ2-2	CASSLVGAQGSTGELFF	TGTGCCAGCAGCCTCGTAGGGGCCCAGGGGAGCACCGGGGAGCTGTTTTTT
-	TRBV5-1	once	TRBJ2-3	CASSLAVVRTDTQYF	TGCGCCAGCAGCTTGGCTGTCGTCCGCACAGATACGCAGTATTTT
-	TRBV7-9	-	TRBJ2-7	CASSSGLAAVGEQYF	TGTGCCAGCAGCTCGGGACTTGCGGCTGTCGGCGAGCAGTACTTC
-	TRBV9	-	TRBJ2-7	CASSVDRERVRNEQYF	TGTGCCAGCAGCGTAGACCGTGAGAGGGTTCGGAACGAGCAGTACTTC
TRBD1	TRBV23-1	-	TRBJ1-5	CASRGTESNQPQHF	TGCGCCAGCAGAGGGACAGAAAGCAATCAGCCCCAGCATTTT
-	TRBV5-6	-	TRBJ2-6	CASSLTAGESGANVLTF	TGTGCCAGCAGCTTGACTGCGGGTGAGTCTGGGGCCAACGTCCTGACTTTC
-	TRBV11-2	-	TRBJ2-7	CASSLARDSTYEQYF	TGTGCCAGCAGCTTAGCCAGGGACTCCACCTACGAGCAGTACTTC
-	TRBV5-4	once	TRBJ2-7	CASSFRGGSYEQYF	TGTGCCAGCAGCTTCAGGGGAGGGTCCTACGAGCAGTACTTC
-	TRBV28	-	TRBJ2-5	CASKGRGETQYF	TGTGCCAGCAAGGGCAGGGGTGAGACCCAGTACTTC
-	TRBV29-1	-	TRBJ2-7	CSVESGHLEGYEQYF	TGCAGCGTTGAATCAGGACACCTGGAGGGATACGAGCAGTACTTC
TRBD1	TRBV25-1	-	TRBJ2-7	CASSAKTKPGQGAYEQYF	TGTGCCAGCAGTGCCAAGACGAAACCGGGACAGGGGGCCTACGAGCAGTACTTC
-	TRBV27	-	TRBJ1-5	CASSSGGSNQPQHF	TGTGCCAGCAGTTCCGGCGGTAGCAATCAGCCCCAGCATTTT
TRBD2	TRBV6-6	-	TRBJ2-7	CASSPGELAGIYEQYF	TGTGCCAGCAGTCCTGGGGAGCTAGCGGGGATATACGAGCAGTACTTC
TRBD1	TRBV11-3	-	TRBJ2-2	CASSAGRGIGTGELFF	TGTGCCAGCAGCGCGGGCAGGGGGATTGGCACCGGGGAGCTGTTTTTT
TRBD1	TRBV29-1	-	TRBJ2-5	CSVAGTGKTQYF	TGCAGCGTGGCCGGGACAGGAAAGACCCAGTACTTC
-	TRBV15	few	TRBJ2-7	CATSAGGTAREQYF	TGTGCCACCAGCGCAGGAGGGACAGCTCGGGAGCAGTACTTC
-	TRBV19	-	TRBJ2-5	CASSPDYNQETQYF	TGTGCCAGTAGTCCCGACTACAACCAAGAGACCCAGTACTTC
-	TRBV6-6	few	TRBJ1-5	CASRNLEGSQPQHF	TGTGCCAGCAGAAACCTGGAAGGGAGTCAGCCCCAGCATTTT
TRBD2	TRBV29-1	-	TRBJ2-3	CSVQGLAGASVWTDTQYF	TGCAGCGTTCAGGGACTAGCGGGAGCTTCGGTTTGGACAGATACGCAGTATTTT
TRBD1	TRBV6-6	medium-sized	TRBJ1-5	CASSQTGDSNQPQHF	TGTGCCAGCAGCCAGACAGGGGACAGCAATCAGCCCCAGCATTTT
-	TRBV6-1	-	TRBJ1-5	CASRAGLGNQPQHF	TGTGCCAGCAGAGCAGGGTTGGGCAATCAGCCCCAGCATTTT
TRBD1	TRBV25-1	-	TRBJ2-1	CASAEGQTYNEQFF	TGTGCCAGCGCCGAGGGACAGACGTACAATGAGCAGTTCTTC
-	TRBV6-4	-	TRBJ2-2	CASSKDNTNTGELFF	TGTGCCAGCAGTAAGGACAATACGAACACCGGGGAGCTGTTTTTT
TRBD2	TRBV6-5	-	TRBJ2-1	CASSYGIAGSYNEQFF	TGTGCCAGCAGTTACGGGATAGCGGGGAGCTACAATGAGCAGTTCTTC
-	TRBV5-1	-	TRBJ2-7	CASRAGYEQYF	TGCGCCAGCAGGGCGGGCTACGAGCAGTACTTC
TRBD1	TRBV5-1	-	TRBJ2-3	CASSEAGGRDTQYF	TGCGCCAGCAGCGAGGCAGGGGGCAGAGATACGCAGTATTTT
-	TRBV27	-	TRBJ2-7	CASSLQGLPYEQYF	TGTGCCAGCAGTTTACAGGGGTTGCCCTACGAGCAGTACTTC
TRBD1	TRBV13	-	TRBJ2-5	CASSSGTVSGETQYF	TGTGCCAGCAGCAGTGGGACAGTCAGTGGGGAGACCCAGTACTTC
-	TRBV11-2	-	TRBJ1-1	CASSFTDLGHTEAFF	TGTGCCAGCAGCTTCACCGACCTGGGGCACACTGAAGCTTTCTTT
-	TRBV9	-	TRBJ2-2	CASGLPAAGELFF	TGTGCCAGCGGACTTCCGGCCGCCGGGGAGCTGTTTTTT
-	TRBV7-9	once	TRBJ1-1	CASRTDGNTEAFF	TGTGCCAGCAGAACAGACGGGAACACTGAAGCTTTCTTT
-	TRBV6-5	-	TRBJ2-4	CASRRGRDKNIQYF	TGTGCCAGCAGGAGAGGGCGAGACAAAAACATTCAGTACTTC
TRBD2	TRBV27	-	TRBJ2-2	CASSLSTSGGTGELFF	TGTGCCAGCAGTTTATCGACTAGCGGAGGCACCGGGGAGCTGTTTTTT